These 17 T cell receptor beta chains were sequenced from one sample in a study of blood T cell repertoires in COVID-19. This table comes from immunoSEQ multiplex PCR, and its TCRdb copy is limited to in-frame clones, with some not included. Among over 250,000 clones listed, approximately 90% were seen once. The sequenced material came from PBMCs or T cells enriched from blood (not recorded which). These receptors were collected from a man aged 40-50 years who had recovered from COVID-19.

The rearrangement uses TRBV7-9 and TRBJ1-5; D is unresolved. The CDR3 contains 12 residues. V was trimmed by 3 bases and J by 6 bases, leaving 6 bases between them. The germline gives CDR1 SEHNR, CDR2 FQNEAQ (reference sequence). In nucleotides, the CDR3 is TGTGCCAGCAGCTTTTCGGGTCAGCCCCAGCATTTT. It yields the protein CASSFSGQPQHF.

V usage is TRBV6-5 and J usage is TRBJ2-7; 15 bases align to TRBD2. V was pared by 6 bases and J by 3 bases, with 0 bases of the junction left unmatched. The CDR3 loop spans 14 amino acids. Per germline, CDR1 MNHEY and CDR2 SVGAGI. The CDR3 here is CASRGLAGGYEQYF. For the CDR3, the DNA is TGTGCCAGCAGGGGACTAGCGGGAGGCTACGAGCAGTACTTC.

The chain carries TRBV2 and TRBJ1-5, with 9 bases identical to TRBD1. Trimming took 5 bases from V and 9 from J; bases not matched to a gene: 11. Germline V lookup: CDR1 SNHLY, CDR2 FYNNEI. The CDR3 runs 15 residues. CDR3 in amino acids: CASSQGGQGVGPQHF. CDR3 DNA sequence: TGTGCCAGCAGTCAGGGGGGACAGGGAGTTGGGCCCCAGCATTTT. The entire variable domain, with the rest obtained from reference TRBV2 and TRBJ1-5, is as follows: EPEVTQTPSHQVTQMGQEVILRCVPISNHLYFYWYRQILGQKVEFLVSFYNNEISEKSEIFDDQFSVERPDGSNFTLKIRSTKLEDSAMYFCASSQGGQGVGPQHFGDGTRLSIL.

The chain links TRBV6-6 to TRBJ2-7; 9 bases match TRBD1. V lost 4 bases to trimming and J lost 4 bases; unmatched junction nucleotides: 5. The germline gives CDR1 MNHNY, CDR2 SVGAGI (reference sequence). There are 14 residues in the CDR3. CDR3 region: CASSFATGGYEQYF. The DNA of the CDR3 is TGTGCCAGCAGTTTCGCGACAGGGGGATACGAGCAGTACTTC.

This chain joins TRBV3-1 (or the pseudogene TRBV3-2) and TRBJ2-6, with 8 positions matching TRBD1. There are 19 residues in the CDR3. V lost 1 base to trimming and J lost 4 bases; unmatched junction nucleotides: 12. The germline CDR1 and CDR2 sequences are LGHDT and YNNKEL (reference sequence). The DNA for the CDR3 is TGTGCCAGCAGCCAAGGGGGGCTGACAGGGGAAAGCGGGGCCAACGTCCTGACTTTC. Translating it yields CASSQGGLTGESGANVLTF.

The CDR3 DNA sequence: TGTGCCAGCCTAAGGGGGGACAGGGGCTACGAGCAGTACTTC. It is translated as CASLRGDRGYEQYF. V gene TRBV7-9 combines with J gene TRBJ2-7, with 10 bases matching TRBD1. The CDR3 sequence is 14 residues long. The V segment lost 8 bases and the J segment 3 bases; nucleotides outside the gene matches: 7. CDR1 and CDR2 from the germline V gene are SEHNR and FQNEAQ (reference sequence).

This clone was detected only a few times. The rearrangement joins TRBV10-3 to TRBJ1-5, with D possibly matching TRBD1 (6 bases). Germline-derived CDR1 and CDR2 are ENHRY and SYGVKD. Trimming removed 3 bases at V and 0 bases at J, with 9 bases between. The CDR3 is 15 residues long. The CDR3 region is CAISDRTDSNQPQHF. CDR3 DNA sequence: TGTGCCATCAGTGATCGGACAGATAGCAATCAGCCCCAGCATTTT.

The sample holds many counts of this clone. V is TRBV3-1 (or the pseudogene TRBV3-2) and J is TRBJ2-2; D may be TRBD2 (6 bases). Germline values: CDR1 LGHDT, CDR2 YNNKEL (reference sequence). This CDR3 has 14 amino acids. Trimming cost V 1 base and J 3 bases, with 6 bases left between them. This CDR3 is CASSQGGDTGELFF. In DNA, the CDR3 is TGTGCCAGCAGCCAAGGGGGGGACACCGGGGAGCTGTTTTTT.

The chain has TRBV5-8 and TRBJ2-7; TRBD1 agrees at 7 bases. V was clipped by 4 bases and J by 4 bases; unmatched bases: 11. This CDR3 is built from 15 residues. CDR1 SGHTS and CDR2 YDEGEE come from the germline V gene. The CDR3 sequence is CASSTRQGTRYEQYF. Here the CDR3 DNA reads TGTGCCAGCAGCACGCGACAGGGAACGAGGTACGAGCAGTACTTC.

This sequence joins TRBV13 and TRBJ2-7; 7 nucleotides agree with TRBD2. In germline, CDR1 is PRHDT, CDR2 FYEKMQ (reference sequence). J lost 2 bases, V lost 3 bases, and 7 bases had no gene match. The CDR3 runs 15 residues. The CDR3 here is CASSFFRGGTYEQYF. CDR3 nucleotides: TGTGCCAGCAGCTTTTTCCGCGGGGGAACCTACGAGCAGTACTTC.

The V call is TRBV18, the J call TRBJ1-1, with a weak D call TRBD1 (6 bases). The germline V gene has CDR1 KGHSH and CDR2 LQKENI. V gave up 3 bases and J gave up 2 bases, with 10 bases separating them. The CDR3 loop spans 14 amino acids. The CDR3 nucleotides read TGTGCCAGCTCACCCAGGACAGATAACACTGAAGCTTTCTTT. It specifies CASSPRTDNTEAFF.

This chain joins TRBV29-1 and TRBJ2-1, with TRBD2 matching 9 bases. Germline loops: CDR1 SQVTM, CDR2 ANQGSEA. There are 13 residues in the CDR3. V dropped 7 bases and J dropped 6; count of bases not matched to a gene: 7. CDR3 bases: TGCAGCGCCATAGCGGGAGTCTCCAATGAGCAGTTCTTC. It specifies CSAIAGVSNEQFF.

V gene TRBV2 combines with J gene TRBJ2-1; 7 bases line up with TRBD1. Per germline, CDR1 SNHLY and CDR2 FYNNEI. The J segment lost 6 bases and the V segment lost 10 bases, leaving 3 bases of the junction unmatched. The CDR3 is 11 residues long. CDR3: CATGQANEQFF. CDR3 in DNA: TGTGCCACCGGACAGGCCAATGAGCAGTTCTTC.

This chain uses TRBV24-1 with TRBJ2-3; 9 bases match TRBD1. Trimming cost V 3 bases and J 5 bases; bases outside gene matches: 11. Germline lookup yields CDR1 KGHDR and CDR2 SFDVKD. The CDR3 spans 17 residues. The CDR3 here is CATSDPSPGQGIDTQYF. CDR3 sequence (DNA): TGTGCCACCAGTGATCCAAGTCCGGGACAGGGTATAGATACGCAGTATTTT.

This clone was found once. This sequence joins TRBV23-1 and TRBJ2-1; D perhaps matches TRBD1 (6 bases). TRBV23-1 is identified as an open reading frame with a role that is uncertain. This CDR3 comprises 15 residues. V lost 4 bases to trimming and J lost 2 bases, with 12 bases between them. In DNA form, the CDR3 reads TGCGCCAGCAGTCGTACAGGGACCCCCTACAATGAGCAGTTCTTC. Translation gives CASSRTGTPYNEQFF.

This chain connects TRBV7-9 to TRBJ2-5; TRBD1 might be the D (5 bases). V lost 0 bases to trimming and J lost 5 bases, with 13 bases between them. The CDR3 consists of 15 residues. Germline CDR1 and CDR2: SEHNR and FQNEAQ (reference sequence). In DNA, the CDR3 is TGTGCCAGCAGCTTAGCGGGCCGACAGCTGGAGACCCAGTACTTC. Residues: CASSLAGRQLETQYF.

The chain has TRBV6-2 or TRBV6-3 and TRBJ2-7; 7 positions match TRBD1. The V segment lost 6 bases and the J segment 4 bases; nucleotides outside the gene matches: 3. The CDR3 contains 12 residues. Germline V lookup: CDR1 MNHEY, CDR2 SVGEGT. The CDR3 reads CASSKTGYEQYF. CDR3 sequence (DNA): TGTGCCAGCAGCAAGACAGGGTACGAGCAGTACTTC.